This T cell receptor (beta chain) was obtained from a study of blood T cell repertoires in COVID-19 (dated by TCRdb to 2019 to 2021). Concerning the study at large: The collaborator samples originated in the United States, Italy and Spain and spanned the acute and convalescent phases of COVID-19. The prospective study material was composed of cDNA or gDNA derived from T cells, B-cell-depleted T cells, or PBMCs. Nearly every sample came with metadata listing a de-identified subject ID, COVID-19 status, age in years and sex. The repertoires were released in a freely available public database intended as a resource for research on the immune response to SARS-CoV-2. Where available, HLA class I and class II types were taken from metadata supplied by the sample provider and were not determined by assay-based typing. Samples were obtained from the ongoing ImmuneRACE study (first 160 participants) and from approximately 1,200 subjects provided by 6 global collaborators. The dataset comprised deeply sampled blood TCRbeta repertoires from subjects exposed to, actively infected with, or recovered from COVID-19. What the research found in general, with its limitations: The quantity of clinical and demographic metadata differed by source and by participant and was supplied without curation.

The collaborating institutions used their own protocols to collect whole blood in K2EDTA tubes. For TCRbeta analysis, collaborator samples were shipped as frozen whole blood, as isolated PBMCs, or as DNA extracted from either sample type. A remark on this clone: The specificity of this receptor is unknown. No per-base quality is available; no much larger clone lies one base away.

TCRbeta CDR3 regions were amplified from genomic DNA using the immunoSEQ Assay, a bias-controlled multiplex PCR. Per the authors' processing: Within the assay, amplification of reference gene primers was used to estimate how many nucleated cells each sample contained. To quantify the absolute abundance of each unique TCRbeta CDR3 rearrangement, sequence reads were collapsed and filtered. For each sample, productive Simpson clonality was calculated by taking the square root of Simpson's diversity index across productive rearrangements. What TCRdb holds here is the immuneACCESS table cut down to in-frame rearrangements. Part of the clones is not present; checked against another copy, under half of the missing clones reflect an unresolved V gene, and the others are unexplained. V and J calls and clone size are as listed in that table; D and trimming were resolved from the DNA. The sample yields 100,000 to 130,000 clones; 88% were counted once. The ten largest clones take up 6.8% of the sample.

CDR3 length: 14 amino acids, cysteine to phenylalanine. Only the CDR3 part of the read is kept: 42 bases, read in frame from the first base. CDR1 and CDR2 are read off the germline V gene (reference sequence) as MNHEY and SMNVEV. Trimming takes 4 bases from V and 3 bases from J, and the germline ends sit 10 bases apart. The TCR originated in a man aged 50 to 59 with active or convalescent COVID-19. The sequencing input was peripheral blood. The chain uses TRBV27 and TRBJ1-5; a tentative D match to TRBD1 spans 5 bases. In nucleotides, the sequence is TGTGCCAGCAGTTCCGACAGCCCCAATCAGCCCCAGCATTTT. Its translation is CASSSDSPNQPQHF.